This TCR beta chain was recorded in a study of blood T cell repertoires in COVID-19. Across the study: COVID-19 samples, acute and convalescent, were from the United States, Italy and Spain.

Sequencing used immunoSEQ multiplex PCR; TCRdb keeps in-frame clones, though not all of them. Among 55,000 to 80,000 clones listed, roughly 74% were seen once. Germline assignment: CDR1 MNHEY and CDR2 SMNVEV (reference sequence). V was clipped by 8 bases and J by 4 bases, with 17 bases between them. This CDR3 contains 15 residues. The sequenced material came from peripheral blood. The source of this sequence is a woman of 80 years or more with acute or convalescent COVID-19. The chain employs TRBV27 and TRBJ2-2; possible D gene TRBD1, 5 bases. Here the CDR3 reads CASYIYRRSTGELFF. Here the CDR3 DNA reads TGTGCCAGCTATATATACAGGCGAAGCACCGGGGAGCTGTTTTTT.